The next 15 T cell receptor beta chains were all read from a single sample in a study of OX40 agonist ivuxolimab in advanced cancers. Method: immunoSEQ multiplex PCR; TCRdb's copy keeps in-frame clones and lacks some. The sample carries approximately 57,000 clones, around 80% recorded once. The starting material was CD4+ or CD8+ T cells sorted from blood, obtained in a trial of the OX40 agonist ivuxolimab. All receptors come from an adult with an advanced solid tumor such as melanoma, head and neck, liver or kidney cancer.

The V call is TRBV6-1, the J call TRBJ2-5; a possible D gene is TRBD1 (6 bases). The CDR3 runs to 14 residues. Between the trimmed V and J ends, which lost 2 bases and 4 bases, there was a span of 11 bases. The germline V gene has CDR1 MNHNS and CDR2 SASEGT. The CDR3: CASSERSGVETQYF. CDR3 bases: TGTGCCAGCAGTGAACGGTCAGGGGTAGAGACCCAGTACTTC.

The genes are TRBV7-9 and TRBJ2-7, with a weak D call TRBD1 (6 bases). The V end was cut by 7 bases, the J end by 6 bases, with 16 bases between. Germline V gene data show CDR1 as SEHNR and CDR2 as FQNEAQ (reference sequence). The CDR3 has 13 residues. The CDR3 sequence: CASTRGQLFEQYF. CDR3 DNA: TGTGCCAGCACGAGAGGACAGTTATTCGAGCAGTACTTC.

The chain has TRBV5-5 and TRBJ2-2, with TRBD1 as a possible D gene (6 bases). CDR1 and CDR2 from the germline V gene are SGHKS and YYEKEE (reference sequence). The ends were cut back, 10 bases at V and 4 bases at J, with 23 bases in the middle. The CDR3 has 16 residues. The CDR3 is CAGGPGATFSTGELFF. In DNA form, the CDR3 reads TGTGCCGGGGGCCCAGGGGCCACCTTCAGCACCGGGGAGCTGTTTTTT. The full variable domain, in which reference TRBV5-5 and TRBJ2-2 provide the parts outside the CDR3, is DAGVTQSPTHLIKTRGQQVTLRCSPISGHKSVSWYQQVLGQGPQFIFQYYEKEERGRGNFPDRFSARQFPNYSSELNVNALLLGDSALYLCAGGPGATFSTGELFFGEGSRLTVL.

The chain employs TRBV28 and TRBJ1-6; a possible D gene is TRBD1 (5 bases). The CDR3 is 13 residues long. Between the trimmed V and J ends, which lost 5 bases and 10 bases, there was a span of 12 bases. The germline V gene has CDR1 MDHEN and CDR2 SYDVKM. CDR3 nucleotides: TGTGCCAGCAGTCCTGGGACGGTGTCACCCCTCCACTTT. Amino acids: CASSPGTVSPLHF. Variable domain in full (rest from reference TRBV28 and TRBJ1-6): DVKVTQSSRYLVKRTGEKVFLECVQDMDHENMFWYRQDPGLGLRLIYFSYDVKMKEKGDIPEGYSVSREKKERFSLILESASTNQTSMYLCASSPGTVSPLHFGNGTRLTVT.

This clone was observed a few times. The V and J genes are TRBV5-8 and TRBJ2-2; the D gene is possibly TRBD2 (6 bases). Looked up from germline, CDR1 is SGHTS and CDR2 is YDEGEE. The CDR3 is 14 residues long. V was clipped by 4 bases and J by 3 bases, with 10 bases between them. CDR3: CASSPRLDTGELFF. In DNA form, the CDR3 reads TGTGCCAGCAGCCCCAGACTAGACACCGGGGAGCTGTTTTTT.

This sequence joins TRBV19 and TRBJ2-3, with TRBD2 identical over 11 bases. Germline V CDR1 and CDR2: LNHDA, SQIVND (reference sequence). The V and J ends lost 2 bases and 5 bases, in that order; junction bases with no gene match: 3. The CDR3 loop spans 15 amino acids. Written as DNA, the CDR3 is TGTGCCAGTAGTATAACTAGCGGGAGTATAGATACGCAGTATTTT. This encodes CASSITSGSIDTQYF.

V usage is TRBV25-1 and J usage is TRBJ2-7, with 8 positions matching TRBD1. Trimming cost V 8 bases and J 6 bases; bases outside gene matches: 6. Germline-derived CDR1 and CDR2 are MGHDK and SYGVNS. The CDR3 runs 12 residues. In nucleotides, the CDR3 is TGTGCCAGCCGACAGGGGTTCCTCGAGCAGTACTTC. As protein: CASRQGFLEQYF.

V gene TRBV27 combines with J gene TRBJ2-5; D possibly matches TRBD1 or TRBD2 (6 bases each). Germline V lookup: CDR1 MNHEY, CDR2 SMNVEV (reference sequence). The CDR3 totals 15 residues. V was trimmed by 5 bases and J by 4 bases, leaving 17 bases between them. The CDR3 loop is CASSPRRGAGETQYF. The CDR3 nucleotides read TGTGCCAGCAGTCCACGTAGGGGGGCGGGAGAGACCCAGTACTTC.

The V and J genes are TRBV11-2 and TRBJ2-1, with 7 nucleotides matching TRBD2. CDR3 length: 17 residues. V lost 1 base, J lost 4 bases, and 10 bases stayed unmatched. CDR1 is SGHAT, CDR2 FQNNGV, per germline. The CDR3 region is CASSLVPSGSLYNEQFF. DNA for the CDR3: TGTGCCAGCAGCTTAGTCCCTAGCGGAAGTTTGTACAATGAGCAGTTCTTC.

This chain joins TRBV19 and TRBJ2-3; 9 nucleotides align to TRBD2. J gave up 3 bases and V 7 bases, and 2 bases lay outside the gene matches. Germline values: CDR1 LNHDA, CDR2 SQIVND (reference sequence). CDR3 length equals 13 residues. CDR3 loop: CASNSGSTDTQYF. Written as DNA, the CDR3 is TGTGCCAGTAATAGCGGGAGTACAGATACGCAGTATTTT.

The chain links TRBV30 to TRBJ1-3; D is unclear. CDR3 length: 15 residues. CDR1 and CDR2 (germline): GTSNPN, SVGIG (reference sequence). Trimming pared 2 bases from V and 4 bases from J, leaving 15 bases between. CDR3 DNA: TGTGCCTGGAGTCGAGGCCCGGAGGACGGAAACACCATATATTTT. Its translation is CAWSRGPEDGNTIYF.

The chain joins TRBV19 to TRBJ1-5; maybe TRBD1 (6 bases). This CDR3 is built from 14 residues. CDR1 is LNHDA and CDR2 is SQIVND in the germline V gene (reference sequence). V lost 10 bases, J lost 7 bases, and 20 bases lay in between. This CDR3 reads CATKGGAGVQPQHF. In nucleotides, the CDR3 is TGTGCCACCAAGGGGGGGGCGGGTGTCCAGCCCCAGCATTTT.

The V gene is TRBV11-2, the J gene TRBJ2-3; no definite D call. The CDR3 extends over 13 amino acids. Trimming stripped 2 bases from V and 4 bases from J, with 7 bases between. Germline CDR1 and CDR2: SGHAT and FQNNGV. In DNA form, the CDR3 reads TGTGCCAGCAGCTTAAACCCCGCAGATACGCAGTATTTT. It translates to CASSLNPADTQYF.

The rearrangement uses TRBV5-4 and TRBJ1-3; D is ambiguous. Trimming stripped 1 base from V and 3 bases from J, with 2 bases between. The germline gives CDR1 SGHNT, CDR2 YYREEE (reference sequence). The CDR3 length is 12 residues. As DNA, the CDR3 is TGTGCCAGCAGCTTGCTTGGAAACACCATATATTTT. Protein sequence: CASSLLGNTIYF. Full variable domain (remainder filled in from reference TRBV5-4 and TRBJ1-3): ETGVTQSPTHLIKTRGQQVTLRCSSQSGHNTVSWYQQALGQGPQFIFQYYREEENGRGNFPPRFSGLQFPNYSSELNVNALELDDSALYLCASSLLGNTIYFGEGSWLTVV.

This clone came up once. The genes are TRBV9 and TRBJ2-1; TRBD2 agrees at 10 bases. Looked up from germline, CDR1 is SGDLS and CDR2 is YYNGEE. The CDR3 loop spans 18 amino acids. V was pared by 6 bases and J by 1 base, with 13 bases of the junction left unmatched. The CDR3 region has the DNA TGTGCCAGCATCCCTAAGGCACTAGCGGGAAGGTCCTACAATGAGCAGTTCTTC. Translated, it gives CASIPKALAGRSYNEQFF.